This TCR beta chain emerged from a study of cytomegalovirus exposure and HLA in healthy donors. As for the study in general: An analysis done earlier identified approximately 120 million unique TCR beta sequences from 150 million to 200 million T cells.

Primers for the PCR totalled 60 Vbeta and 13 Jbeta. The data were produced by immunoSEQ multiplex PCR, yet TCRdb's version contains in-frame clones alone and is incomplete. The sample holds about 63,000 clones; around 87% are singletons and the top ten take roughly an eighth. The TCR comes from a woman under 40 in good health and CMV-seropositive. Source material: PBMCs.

The CDR3 is CAWTPSRGNQPQHF. CDR3 DNA sequence: TGTGCCTGGACCCCATCCCGGGGCAATCAGCCCCAGCATTTT. The chain links TRBV30 to TRBJ1-5; the D is unclear. In germline, CDR1 is GTSNPN, CDR2 SVGIG (reference sequence). This CDR3 contains 14 residues. V was shortened by 4 bases and J by 2 bases, with 12 bases between the two germline ends.